These 22 T cell receptor beta chains share one sample of origin, sequenced in a study of identical twins. MiXCR, applied by TCRdb to the 5' RACE reads, yields one record per CDR3 protein. The data contain around 230,000 distinct CDR3 sequences, about 6.7% of them singletons. Separately, the same data were catalogued under a study of T cells expressing NK-cell markers.

Sequencing input: CD8+ T cells sorted from blood. Every receptor here comes from a woman between 18 and 29 years old in good health.

At least ten counts were recorded for this clonotype. This rearrangement joins TRBV20-1 to TRBJ2-1; 9 nucleotides align to TRBD2. Looked up from germline, CDR1 is DFQATT and CDR2 is SNEGSKA (reference sequence). The CDR3 runs 15 residues. Unmatched junction bases numbered 11, after V lost 4 bases and J lost 7 bases. CDR3 amino acids: CSANTGTSRGNEQFF. The CDR3 nucleotides are TGCAGTGCTAACACCGGGACTAGCAGAGGGAATGAGCAGTTCTTC.

This clonotype was counted ten times or more. The CDR3 DNA reads TGTGCCAGCAGCTCCAGGGTTTCCTACGAGCAGTACTTC. As protein: CASSSRVSYEQYF. The V call is TRBV12-3 or TRBV12-4, the J call TRBJ2-7; D might be TRBD1 (5 bases). Trimming left V 6 bases short and J 1 base short, with 10 bases between. This CDR3 has 13 amino acids.

Worth noting for this clonotype: The CDR3 end shows no conserved phenylalanine or tryptophan, and so a read error is likely. Here the CDR3 DNA reads TGTGCCACCAGTGACCAGGGACAGCGGGGGAATGAGCAGTTCGTC. Its translation: CATSDQGQRGNEQFV. The chain carries TRBV24-1 and TRBJ2-1; D might be TRBD2 (8 bases). V lost 4 bases to trimming and J lost 7 bases, with 16 bases between them. CDR1 KGHDR and CDR2 SFDVKD come from the germline V gene. The CDR3 extends over 15 amino acids.

This clonotype was detected many times. The chain has TRBV12-3 or TRBV12-4 and TRBJ1-1; D gene uncertain. The CDR3 is 13 residues long. V lost 6 bases and J lost 0, with 8 bases in between. CDR3 nucleotide sequence: TGTGCCAGCAGCCGGACCGTGAACACTGAAGCTTTCTTT. Amino acids: CASSRTVNTEAFF.

This chain uses TRBV20-1 with TRBJ2-1; tentative D call: TRBD2 (6 bases). The germline V gene encodes CDR1 DFQATT and CDR2 SNEGSKA (reference sequence). V lost 5 bases and J 5 bases, leaving 13 bases between the germline ends. The length of the CDR3 is 13 residues. This chain's CDR3 is CSAGTGTHNEQFF. In DNA form, the CDR3 reads TGCAGTGCTGGGACCGGGACTCACAATGAGCAGTTCTTC.

This clonotype was counted only a few times. V and J are TRBV30 and TRBJ2-7; TRBD1 is a possible D gene (5 bases). The CDR3 is 14 amino acids. V was pared by 0 bases and J by 3 bases, with 12 bases between. Germline V CDR1 and CDR2: GTSNPN, SVGIG (reference sequence). DNA for the CDR3: TGTGCCTGGAGTGTGTTGACAGCCCGCTACGAGCAGTACTTC. It translates to CAWSVLTARYEQYF.

The chain carries TRBV28 and TRBJ2-1; 12 nucleotides align to TRBD2. The CDR3 is 16 amino acids. Germline CDR1 is MDHEN and CDR2 is SYDVKM. The junction had 8 bases not matched to a gene; V was cut back by 4 bases and J by 7 bases. CDR3 region: CASSSRTSGAENEQFF. The CDR3, as DNA: TGTGCCAGCAGTTCCCGGACTAGCGGGGCGGAGAATGAGCAGTTCTTC.

This clonotype occurred many times. The CDR3 is CASTREKQAWGTEAFF. The CDR3 DNA sequence: TGTGCCAGCACCCGAGAAAAACAGGCCTGGGGCACTGAAGCTTTCTTT. This chain uses TRBV6-2 or TRBV6-3 with TRBJ1-1; maybe TRBD1 (5 bases). The germline V gene has CDR1 MNHEY and CDR2 SVGEGT. The CDR3 runs 16 residues. V was clipped by 7 bases and J by 4 bases, with 22 bases between them.

This clonotype was recorded a few times. The J gene is TRBJ2-1, the V gene TRBV4-1; possibly TRBD1 for D (5 bases). Germline CDR1 is MGHRA and CDR2 is YSYEKL. The length of the CDR3 is 15 residues. V was cut by 4 bases and J by 2 bases, with 12 bases left in between. This CDR3 is CASSPGQPPYNEQFF. DNA for the CDR3: TGCGCCAGCAGCCCAGGACAACCCCCCTACAATGAGCAGTTCTTC.

The chain joins TRBV18 to TRBJ2-3; the D gene is possibly TRBD1 (5 bases). The CDR3 is 15 amino acids. The V gene's germline CDR1 is KGHSH and CDR2 LQKENI. Trimming pared 0 bases from V and 2 bases from J, leaving 9 bases between. The CDR3 region is CASSPPGVFTDTQYF. The CDR3 DNA reads as TGTGCCAGCTCACCACCAGGGGTCTTCACAGATACGCAGTATTTT.

In this sample, this clonotype turned up a few times. The rearrangement uses TRBV7-6 and TRBJ1-3; a weak D match, TRBD1 (5 bases). V lost 1 base to trimming and J lost 6 bases, with 10 bases between them. The CDR3 runs 14 residues. Germline V gene lookup returns CDR1 SGHVS and CDR2 FNYEAQ. In DNA, the CDR3 is TGTGCCAGCAGCTTAGGGGGAGGGGAAAACACCATATATTTT. This translates into CASSLGGGENTIYF.

This clonotype was seen ten or more times. The rearrangement uses TRBV18 and TRBJ2-4, with D perhaps TRBD1 (5 bases). Trimming cost V 5 bases and J 0 bases, with 11 bases left between them. The CDR3 has 15 amino acids. CDR1 KGHSH and CDR2 LQKENI come from the germline V gene. In nucleotides, the CDR3 is TGTGCCAGCTCAAAGGACACTATAGCCAAAAACATTCAGTACTTC. It codes for CASSKDTIAKNIQYF.

The chain carries TRBV7-9 and TRBJ2-2; D is perhaps TRBD1 (6 bases). This CDR3 has 15 residues. The V gene's germline CDR1 is SEHNR and CDR2 FQNEAQ (reference sequence). Trimming cost V 4 bases and J 5 bases, with 14 bases left between them. The CDR3 protein is CASSSEAGVTGELFF. The CDR3 nucleotides are TGTGCCAGCAGCTCGGAAGCAGGGGTGACCGGGGAGCTGTTTTTT.

This clonotype came up many times. The rearrangement uses TRBV7-9 and TRBJ2-3, with D tentatively TRBD1 (5 bases). The ends were cut back, 7 bases at V and 2 bases at J, with 16 bases in the middle. In germline, CDR1 is SEHNR, CDR2 FQNEAQ (reference sequence). CDR3 length equals 15 residues. CDR3 in amino acids: CASIQLSGSTDTQYF. CDR3 coding DNA: TGTGCCAGCATTCAGCTCTCAGGGTCCACAGATACGCAGTATTTT.

This clonotype was counted many times. The V call is TRBV27, the J call TRBJ1-1; D possibly corresponds to TRBD1 (6 bases). CDR1 and CDR2 (germline): MNHEY, SMNVEV (reference sequence). V shed 6 bases and J shed 10 bases, with 15 bases lying between them. The CDR3 totals 12 residues. CDR3 sequence reads: CASRRGGEVAFF. The CDR3 nucleotides are TGTGCCAGCAGAAGAGGGGGTGAGGTAGCTTTCTTT.

This clonotype occurred many times. V and J are TRBV5-6 and TRBJ2-1; D uncertain. The CDR3 has 15 amino acids. Germline lookup yields CDR1 SGHDT and CDR2 YYEEEE. V shed 0 bases and J shed 3 bases, with 10 bases lying between them. The DNA for the CDR3 is TGTGCCAGCAGCTTGGGGCCCGCGGACTACAATGAGCAGTTCTTC. It codes for CASSLGPADYNEQFF. Looking up the rest from reference TRBV5-6 and TRBJ2-1 gives the full variable domain: DAGVTQSPTHLIKTRGQQVTLRCSPKSGHDTVSWYQQALGQGPQFIFQYYEEEERQRGNFPDRFSGHQFPNYSSELNVNALLLGDSALYLCASSLGPADYNEQFFGPGTRLTVL.

In nucleotides, the CDR3 is TGTGCCAGCAGTTTGCAGGGAATGAACACTGAAGCTTTCTTT. This translates into CASSLQGMNTEAFF. The V gene is TRBV12-3 or TRBV12-4, the J gene TRBJ1-1; D perhaps matches TRBD1 (5 bases). The CDR3 is made up of 14 amino acids. The V end lost 3 bases, the J end lost 0 bases, and 8 bases lay between the germline ends.

This clonotype was counted ten times or more. J is TRBJ2-7 and V is TRBV7-9; D might be TRBD2 (6 bases). Looked up from germline, CDR1 is SEHNR and CDR2 is FQNEAQ (reference sequence). CDR3 length equals 15 residues. V lost 4 bases to trimming and J lost 5 bases, with 18 bases between them. CDR3 protein: CASSSGDLSVNEQYF. The CDR3 nucleotides read TGTGCCAGCAGCTCCGGGGACTTGTCGGTCAACGAGCAGTACTTC.

This clonotype showed up many times. The chain combines TRBV10-3 with TRBJ1-1; D is possibly TRBD1 (5 bases). Germline V lookup: CDR1 ENHRY, CDR2 SYGVKD. The CDR3 contains 15 residues. The ends were cut back, 0 bases at V and 0 bases at J, with 8 bases in the middle. The CDR3 spells CAISESGRMNTEAFF. CDR3 DNA sequence: TGTGCCATCAGTGAGTCGGGGCGCATGAACACTGAAGCTTTCTTT.

The J gene is TRBJ1-1, the V gene TRBV27; 7 nucleotides match TRBD1. The CDR3 is made up of 13 amino acids. V gave up 6 bases and J gave up 4 bases; unmatched junction bases: 5. Looked up from germline, CDR1 is MNHEY and CDR2 is SMNVEV (reference sequence). The CDR3 spells CASRRDRATEAFF. CDR3 nucleotide sequence: TGTGCCAGCAGGAGAGACAGGGCCACTGAAGCTTTCTTT.

This clonotype was counted at least ten times. This chain connects TRBV11-2 to TRBJ2-2; TRBD1 aligns across 8 bases. Germline trimming cut 4 bases from V and 4 bases from J; bases unmatched to any gene: 8. The CDR3 consists of 16 residues. Per germline, CDR1 SGHAT and CDR2 FQNNGV. The CDR3 DNA reads TGTGCCAGCAGCTACGCCCAGGGGGCGGTCACCGGGGAGCTGTTTTTT. Protein: CASSYAQGAVTGELFF. Full variable domain (missing parts from reference TRBV11-2 and TRBJ2-2): EAGVAQSPRYKIIEKRQSVAFWCNPISGHATLYWYQQILGQGPKLLIQFQNNGVVDDSQLPKDRFSAERLKGVDSTLKIQPAKLEDSAVYLCASSYAQGAVTGELFFGEGSRLTVL.

This clonotype was detected a few times. The chain combines TRBV15 with TRBJ2-7; D may be TRBD1 (6 bases). CDR1 LNHNV and CDR2 YYDKDF come from the germline V gene (reference sequence). Trimming shortened V by 3 bases and J by 5 bases, and 11 bases separated the two germline ends. This CDR3 spans 13 amino acids. The CDR3 is CATSSNPGDEQYF. In nucleotides, the CDR3 is TGTGCCACCAGCAGCAACCCAGGGGACGAGCAGTACTTC.